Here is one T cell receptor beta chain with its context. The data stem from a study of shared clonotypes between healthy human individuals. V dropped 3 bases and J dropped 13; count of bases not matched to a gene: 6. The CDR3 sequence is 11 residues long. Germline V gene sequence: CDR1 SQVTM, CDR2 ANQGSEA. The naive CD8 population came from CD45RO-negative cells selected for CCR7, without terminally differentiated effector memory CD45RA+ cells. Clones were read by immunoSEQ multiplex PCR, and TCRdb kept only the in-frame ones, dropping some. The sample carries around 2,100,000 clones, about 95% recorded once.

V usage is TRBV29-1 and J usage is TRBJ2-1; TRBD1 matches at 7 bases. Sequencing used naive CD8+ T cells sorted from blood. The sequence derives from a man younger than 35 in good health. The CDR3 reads CSVDHRGRQFF. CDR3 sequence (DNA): TGCAGCGTTGATCACAGGGGTAGACAGTTCTTC.